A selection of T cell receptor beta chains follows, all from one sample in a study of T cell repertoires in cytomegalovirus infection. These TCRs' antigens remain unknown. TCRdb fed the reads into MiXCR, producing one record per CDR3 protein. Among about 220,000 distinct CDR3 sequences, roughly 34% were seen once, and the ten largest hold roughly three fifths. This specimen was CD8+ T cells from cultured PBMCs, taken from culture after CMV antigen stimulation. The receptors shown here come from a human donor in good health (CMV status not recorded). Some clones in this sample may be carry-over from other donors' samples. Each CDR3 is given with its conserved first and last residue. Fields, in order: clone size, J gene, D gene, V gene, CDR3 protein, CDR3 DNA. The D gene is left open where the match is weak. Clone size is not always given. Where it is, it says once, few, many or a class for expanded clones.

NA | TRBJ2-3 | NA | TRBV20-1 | CSASDWDSVDGTQYF | TGCAGTGCTAGCGACTGGGACTCTGTGGATGGTACGCAGTATTTT
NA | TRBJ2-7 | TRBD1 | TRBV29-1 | CSVGDRGSYEQYF | TGCAGCGTCGGCGACAGGGGGTCCTACGAGCAGTACTTC
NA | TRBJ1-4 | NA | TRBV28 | CASSSFRDPNEKLFF | TGTGCCAGCAGTTCTTTCCGGGACCCTAATGAAAAACTGTTTTTT
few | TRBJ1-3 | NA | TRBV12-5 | CASGLTGPYYDGNTIYF | TGTGCTAGTGGTTTGACCGGGCCATACTATGACGGAAACACCATATATTTT
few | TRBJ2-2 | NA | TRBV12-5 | CASGGDTGELFF | TGTGCTAGTGGAGGCGACACCGGGGAGCTGTTTTTT
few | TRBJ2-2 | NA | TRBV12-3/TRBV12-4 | CASSPIEGPPNTGELFF | TGTGCCAGCAGCCCAATAGAGGGACCGCCGAACACCGGGGAGCTGTTTTTT
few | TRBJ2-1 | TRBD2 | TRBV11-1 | CASSPRTSGGHNEQFF | TGTGCCAGCAGCCCGCGGACTAGCGGGGGTCACAATGAGCAGTTCTTC
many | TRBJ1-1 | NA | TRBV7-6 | CASSLATEGRGTEAFF | TGTGCCAGCAGCTTAGCGACGGAAGGGAGGGGCACTGAAGCTTTCTTT
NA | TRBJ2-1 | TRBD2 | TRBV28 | CASSDPSLAGGPYNEQFF | TGTGCCAGCAGTGACCCATCTTTAGCGGGGGGGCCTTACAATGAGCAGTTCTTC
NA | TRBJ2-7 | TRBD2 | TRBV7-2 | CASSFFSGGTYEQYF | TGTGCCAGCAGCTTCTTTAGCGGGGGGACGTACGAGCAGTACTTC
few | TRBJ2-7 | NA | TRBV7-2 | CASSVRDRTPTYEQYF | TGTGCCAGCAGCGTCCGCGACAGGACGCCTACCTACGAGCAGTACTTC
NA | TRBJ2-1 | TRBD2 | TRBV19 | CASSLGLAGRNEQFF | TGTGCCAGTAGCCTAGGGCTAGCGGGCCGAAATGAGCAGTTCTTC
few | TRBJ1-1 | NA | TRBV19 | CASSIGGGPEAFF | TGTGCCAGTAGTATAGGCGGTGGGCCTGAAGCTTTCTTT
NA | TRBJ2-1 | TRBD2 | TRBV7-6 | CASSLEGLVVEQFF | TGTGCCAGCAGCTTAGAAGGACTAGTGGTTGAGCAGTTCTTC
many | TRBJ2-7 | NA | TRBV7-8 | CASSPGRTIHEQYF | TGTGCCAGCAGCCCGGGCCGAACTATACACGAGCAGTACTTC
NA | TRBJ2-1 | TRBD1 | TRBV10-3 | CAISEGRQGGNEQFF | TGTGCCATCAGTGAAGGAAGACAGGGCGGGAATGAGCAGTTCTTC
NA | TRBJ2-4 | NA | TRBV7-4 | CASSLAGDILQYF | TGTGCCAGCAGCTTAGCGGGGGATATTCTCCAGTACTTC
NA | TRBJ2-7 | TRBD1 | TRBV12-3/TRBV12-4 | CASSFLQGANEQYF | TGTGCCAGCAGTTTTCTACAGGGGGCCAACGAGCAGTACTTC
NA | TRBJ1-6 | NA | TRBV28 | CASSTVFQTGSSYNSPLHF | TGTGCCAGCAGTACAGTATTCCAAACAGGGAGCTCCTATAATTCACCCCTCCACTTT
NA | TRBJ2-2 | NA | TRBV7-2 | CASSSRIVTSVSSGELFF | TGTGCCAGCAGCTCCAGAATCGTGACTTCGGTCTCTTCCGGGGAGCTGTTTTTT
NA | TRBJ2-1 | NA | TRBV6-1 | CASSLGGVSYNEQFF | TGTGCCAGCAGCCTGGGGGGCGTCTCCTACAATGAGCAGTTCTTC
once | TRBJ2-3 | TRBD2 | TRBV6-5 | CASSPSGGGQGTQYF | TGTGCCAGCAGCCCCTCGGGGGGGGGGCAAGGTACGCAGTATTTT
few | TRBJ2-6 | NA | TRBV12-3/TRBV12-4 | CASSLGVTGANVLTF | TGTGCCAGCAGTTTAGGAGTCACTGGGGCCAACGTCCTGACTTTC
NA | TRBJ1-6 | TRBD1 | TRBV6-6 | CASSLGQGSSYNSPLHF | TGTGCCAGCAGTTTGGGACAGGGGAGCTCCTATAATTCACCCCTCCACTTT
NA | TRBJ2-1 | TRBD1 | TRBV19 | CASSPRTGGGAAEQFF | TGTGCCAGTAGTCCCAGGACAGGGGGCGGTGCGGCTGAGCAGTTCTTC
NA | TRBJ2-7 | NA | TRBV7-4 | CASNPPPGSVDSYEQYF | TGTGCCAGCAACCCCCCGCCCGGTTCCGTGGACTCCTACGAGCAGTACTTC
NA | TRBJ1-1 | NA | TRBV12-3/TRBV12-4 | CASSTSSRSYGASTEAFF | TGTGCCAGCAGTACATCTAGTCGAAGCTATGGGGCCAGCACTGAAGCTTTCTTT
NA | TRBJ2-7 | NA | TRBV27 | CASSLWGDEQYF | TGTGCCAGCAGTTTATGGGGGGACGAGCAGTACTTC
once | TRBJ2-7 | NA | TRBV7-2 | CASSLEGTHNEQYF | TGTGCCAGCAGCTTAGAGGGTACTCACAACGAGCAGTACTTC
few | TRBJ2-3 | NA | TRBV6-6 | CASIDPTRTELTDTQYF | TGTGCCAGCATCGACCCGACTAGAACAGAACTCACAGATACGCAGTATTTT
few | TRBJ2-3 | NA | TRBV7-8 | CASSFRDRYWTDTQYF | TGTGCCAGCAGCTTTCGCGACCGTTATTGGACAGATACGCAGTATTTT
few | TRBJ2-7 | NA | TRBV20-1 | CSANRDRRTYEQYF | TGCAGTGCTAACAGGGACCGCAGGACCTACGAGCAGTACTTC
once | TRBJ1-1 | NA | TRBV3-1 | CASSLRQKNTEAFF | TGTGCCAGCAGCCTTAGACAGAAGAACACTGAAGCTTTCTTT
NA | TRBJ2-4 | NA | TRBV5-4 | CASSEGTGLAKNIQYF | TGTGCCAGCAGTGAAGGAACAGGACTAGCCAAAAACATTCAGTACTTC
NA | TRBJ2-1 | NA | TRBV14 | CASSQDPSGYEQFF | TGTGCCAGCAGCCAAGATCCTTCGGGCTATGAGCAGTTCTTC
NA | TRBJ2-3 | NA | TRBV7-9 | CASSGTPVRGGDTQYF | TGTGCCAGCAGCGGCACACCCGTCAGGGGCGGGGATACGCAGTATTTT
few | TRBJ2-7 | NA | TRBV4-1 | CASSPARGAYEQYF | TGCGCCAGCAGCCCCGCCCGGGGAGCCTACGAGCAGTACTTC
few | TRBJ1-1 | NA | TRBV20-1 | CSADNRDGGNTEAFF | TGCAGTGCTGATAACAGGGATGGAGGAAACACTGAAGCTTTCTTT
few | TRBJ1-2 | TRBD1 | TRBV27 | CASSLRGEGTGFGYTF | TGTGCCAGCAGTTTACGGGGAGAGGGGACAGGGTTTGGCTACACCTTC
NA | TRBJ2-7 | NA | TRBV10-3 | CAISDPTGRLYEQYF | TGTGCCATCAGTGACCCGACAGGGAGGCTTTACGAGCAGTACTTC
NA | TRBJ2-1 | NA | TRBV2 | CASRASVTPNEQFF | TGTGCCAGCAGAGCTAGCGTCACCCCCAATGAGCAGTTCTTC
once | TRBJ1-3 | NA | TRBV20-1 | CSARPSGNTIYF | TGCAGTGCTAGACCCTCTGGAAACACCATATATTTT
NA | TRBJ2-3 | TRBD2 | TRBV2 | CASIAPAGRYTQYF | TGTGCCAGCATAGCCCCAGCGGGGAGATATACGCAGTATTTT
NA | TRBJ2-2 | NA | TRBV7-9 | CASSFSGSGELFF | TGTGCCAGCAGCTTCTCGGGTAGCGGGGAGCTGTTTTTT
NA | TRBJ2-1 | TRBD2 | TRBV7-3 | CASSFVGGPGTHEQFF | TGTGCCAGCAGCTTCGTGGGAGGGCCGGGCACCCATGAGCAGTTCTTC
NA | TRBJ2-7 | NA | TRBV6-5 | CASSGSPSYEQYF | TGTGCCAGCAGTGGGTCTCCCTCCTACGAGCAGTACTTC
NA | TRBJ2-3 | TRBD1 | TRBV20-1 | CSARLQGKYSTDTQYF | TGCAGTGCTCGATTACAGGGGAAATATAGTACAGATACGCAGTATTTT
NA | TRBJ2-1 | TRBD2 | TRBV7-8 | CASTLTSGGSSYNEQFF | TGTGCCAGCACCCTCACTAGCGGGGGGAGCTCCTACAATGAGCAGTTCTTC
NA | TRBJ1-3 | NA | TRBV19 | CASSTRNGNTIYF | TGTGCCAGTAGTACCCGGAATGGAAACACCATATATTTT
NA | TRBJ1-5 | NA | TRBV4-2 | CASSQDLINQPQHF | TGTGCCAGCAGCCAAGATTTGATAAATCAGCCCCAGCATTTT
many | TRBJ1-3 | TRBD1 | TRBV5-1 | CASSLGTGPGSGNTIYF | TGCGCCAGCAGCTTGGGGACAGGCCCCGGGAGTGGAAACACCATATATTTT
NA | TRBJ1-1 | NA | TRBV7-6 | CASSPGTPGGTEAFF | TGTGCCAGCAGCCCCGGGACACCCGGGGGCACTGAAGCTTTCTTT
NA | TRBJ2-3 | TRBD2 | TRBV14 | CASSQDRLAMSQYF | TGTGCCAGCAGCCAAGATCGACTAGCGATGTCGCAGTATTTT
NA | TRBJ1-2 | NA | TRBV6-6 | CASSYTGLYGYTF | TGTGCCAGCAGTTACACGGGCCTCTATGGCTACACCTTC
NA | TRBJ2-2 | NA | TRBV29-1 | CSVVGWNTGELFF | TGCAGCGTTGTAGGCTGGAACACCGGGGAGCTGTTTTTT
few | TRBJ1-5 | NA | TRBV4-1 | CASSQAVMGSQPQHF | TGCGCCAGCAGCCAAGCAGTGATGGGGAGCCAGCCCCAGCATTTT
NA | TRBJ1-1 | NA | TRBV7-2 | CASSLAARHTEAFF | TGTGCCAGCAGCTTAGCCGCCAGGCACACTGAAGCTTTCTTT
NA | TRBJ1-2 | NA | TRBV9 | CASSPRKNYGYTF | TGTGCCAGCAGCCCGAGGAAGAACTATGGCTACACCTTC
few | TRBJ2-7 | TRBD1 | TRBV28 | CASSPRDRGIEQYF | TGTGCCAGCAGTCCCCGGGACAGGGGTATCGAGCAGTACTTC
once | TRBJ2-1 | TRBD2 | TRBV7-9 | CASSLRGSGGQYNEQFF | TGTGCCAGCAGCTTAAGGGGTAGCGGGGGGCAGTACAATGAGCAGTTCTTC